This T cell receptor beta chain was documented in a study of blood T cell repertoires in COVID-19. The germline gives CDR1 SGHVS, CDR2 FQNEAQ. This CDR3 has 16 amino acids. With 1 base removed from V and 7 bases from J, the gap between germline ends came to 14 bases. How the authors handled the data: From reference gene primer amplification, estimates of nucleated cell counts were derived. Assay used: immunoSEQ multiplex PCR; TCRdb lists only in-frame clones, some missing. From that table come the V and J calls and clone size; the DNA was used to work out D and trimming. The sample gives some 120,000 clones, approximately 80% of which show up once; 16% is in the top ten.

The chain links TRBV7-8 to TRBJ1-6; D is ambiguous. Material: peripheral blood. The receptor was derived from a woman aged 50 to 60 with acute or convalescent COVID-19. CDR3 DNA sequence: TGTGCCAGCAGCTTAGGTTTGACAACATTAAATTCACCCCTCCACTTT. This sequence encodes CASSLGLTTLNSPLHF.